This TCR beta chain is from a study of cytomegalovirus exposure and HLA in healthy donors. Whole-study context: Later, an analysis reported that the 95 to 150 validation repertoires had used the same platform as the roughly 650 first-cohort repertoires. Study-wide findings and caveats: Diagnosis of cytomegalovirus status made by the classifier reportedly showed high specificity and sensitivity. It was about 150 TCR beta chains that were listed as cytomegalovirus-associated. The authors confirmed in vitro that a few CMV-associated chains were specific for CMV antigens.

CDR3 size: 14 residues. Germline CDR1 reads MDHEN; CDR2 reads SYDVKM. V was pared by 4 bases and J by 0 bases, with 9 bases between. This clone was seen only a few times. As yet, its antigen is unknown. Clones were sequenced by immunoSEQ multiplex PCR, and TCRdb holds only the in-frame ones, with some missing. The repertoire has approximately 160,000 clones, about nine tenths of them found once; the top ten carry roughly 6%. The chain has TRBV28 and TRBJ1-2; the D gene is possibly TRBD1 (6 bases). The TCR comes from a woman aged 25 to 39 in good health and CMV-seronegative. Specimen: PBMCs. The CDR3 sequence is CASSYRETNYGYTF. In nucleotides, the CDR3 is TGTGCCAGCAGTTACAGGGAAACTAACTATGGCTACACCTTC.